This paragraph covers one T cell receptor (beta chain) sequence. This sample was taken from a study of T-cell reconstitution after alpha-beta-depleted transplantation in children. Unique molecular identifiers were used to barcode this TCRbeta library. MiXCR was run by TCRdb on the PCR reads, yielding one entry per CDR3 protein. Counted here are roughly 300,000 distinct CDR3 sequences, 10% to 13% occurring once; the ten biggest clones make up around 2.4%. V shed 5 bases, J shed 4 bases, and the junction held 5 bases outside the gene matches. The CDR3 runs to 14 residues. Germline V lookup: CDR1 SGHTA, CDR2 FQGNSA.

The sequencing here drew on PBMCs from the stem cell graft donor, taken from the stem cell graft. The receptor was isolated from a human donor who donated a stem cell graft to a child with acute lymphoblastic leukemia. This chain links TRBV7-2 with TRBJ2-7; 10 nucleotides match TRBD1. The CDR3 sequence: CASSPDRGLYEQYF. The CDR3 nucleotides are TGTGCCAGCAGCCCCGACAGGGGGCTGTACGAGCAGTACTTC.